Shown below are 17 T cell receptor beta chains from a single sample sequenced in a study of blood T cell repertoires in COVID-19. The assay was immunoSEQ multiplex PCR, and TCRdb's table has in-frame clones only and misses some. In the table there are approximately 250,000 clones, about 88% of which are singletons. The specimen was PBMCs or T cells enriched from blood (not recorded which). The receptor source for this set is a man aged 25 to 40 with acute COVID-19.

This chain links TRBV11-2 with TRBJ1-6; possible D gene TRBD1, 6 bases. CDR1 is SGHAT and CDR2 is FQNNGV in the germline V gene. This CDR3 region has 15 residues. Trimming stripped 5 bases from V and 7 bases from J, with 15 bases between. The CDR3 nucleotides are TGTGCCAGCAGCCCCCGACGGACAGCGAATTCACCCCTCCACTTT. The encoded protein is CASSPRRTANSPLHF.

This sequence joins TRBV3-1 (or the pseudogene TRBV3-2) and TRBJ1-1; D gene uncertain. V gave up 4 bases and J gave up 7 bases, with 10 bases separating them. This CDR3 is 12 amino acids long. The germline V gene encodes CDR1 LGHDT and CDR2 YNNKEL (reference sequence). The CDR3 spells CASSRTKSEAFF. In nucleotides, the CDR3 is TGTGCCAGCAGCCGGACTAAGAGTGAAGCTTTCTTT.

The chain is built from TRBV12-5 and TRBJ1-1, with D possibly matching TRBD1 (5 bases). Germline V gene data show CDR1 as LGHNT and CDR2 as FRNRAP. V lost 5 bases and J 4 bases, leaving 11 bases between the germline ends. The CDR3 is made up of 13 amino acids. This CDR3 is CASGQDSRTEAFF. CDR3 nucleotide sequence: TGTGCTAGTGGTCAAGACAGTCGCACTGAAGCTTTCTTT. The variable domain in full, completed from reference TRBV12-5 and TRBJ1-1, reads DARVTQTPRHKVTEMGQEVTMRCQPILGHNTVFWYRQTMMQGLELLAYFRNRAPLDDSGMPKDRFSAEMPDATLATLKIQPSEPRDSAVYFCASGQDSRTEAFFGQGTRLTVV.

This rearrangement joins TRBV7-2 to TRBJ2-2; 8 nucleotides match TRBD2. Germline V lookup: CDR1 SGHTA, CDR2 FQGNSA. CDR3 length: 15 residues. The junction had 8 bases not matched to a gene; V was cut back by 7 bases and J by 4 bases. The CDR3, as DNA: TGTGCCAGCACCCCGGGAGGGATGGTCACCGGGGAGCTGTTTTTT. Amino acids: CASTPGGMVTGELFF.

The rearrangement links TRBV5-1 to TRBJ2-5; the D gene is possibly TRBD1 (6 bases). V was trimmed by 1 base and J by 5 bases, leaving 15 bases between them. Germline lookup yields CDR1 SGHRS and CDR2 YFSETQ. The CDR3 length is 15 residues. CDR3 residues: CASSLRGTDWETQYF. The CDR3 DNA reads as TGCGCCAGCAGCTTGAGGGGGACCGATTGGGAGACCCAGTACTTC. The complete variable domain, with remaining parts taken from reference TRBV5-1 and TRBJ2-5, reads KAGVTQTPRYLIKTRGQQVTLSCSPISGHRSVSWYQQTPGQGLQFLFEYFSETQRNKGNFPGRFSGRQFSNSRSEMNVSTLELGDSALYLCASSLRGTDWETQYFGPGTRLLVL.

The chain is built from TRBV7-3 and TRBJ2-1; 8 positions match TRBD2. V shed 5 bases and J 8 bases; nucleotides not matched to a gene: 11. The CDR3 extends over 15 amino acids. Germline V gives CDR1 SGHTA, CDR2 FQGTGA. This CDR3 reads CASSPTRGGPDEQFF. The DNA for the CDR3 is TGTGCCAGCAGCCCTACCCGGGGGGGCCCGGATGAGCAGTTCTTC.

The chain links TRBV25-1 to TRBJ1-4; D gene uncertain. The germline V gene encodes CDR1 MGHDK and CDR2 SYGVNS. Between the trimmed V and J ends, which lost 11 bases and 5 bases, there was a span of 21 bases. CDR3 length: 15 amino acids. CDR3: CAPLSVGGLNEKLFF. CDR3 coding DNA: TGTGCCCCCCTAAGCGTTGGAGGGCTGAATGAAAAACTGTTTTTT.

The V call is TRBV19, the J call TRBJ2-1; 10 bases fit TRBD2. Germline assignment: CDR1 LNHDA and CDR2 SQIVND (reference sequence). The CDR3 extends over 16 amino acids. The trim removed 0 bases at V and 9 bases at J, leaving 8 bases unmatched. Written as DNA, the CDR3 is TGTGCCAGTAGTATAGATCCGGCTAGCGGGAGCTTTGAGCAGTTCTTC. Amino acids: CASSIDPASGSFEQFF.

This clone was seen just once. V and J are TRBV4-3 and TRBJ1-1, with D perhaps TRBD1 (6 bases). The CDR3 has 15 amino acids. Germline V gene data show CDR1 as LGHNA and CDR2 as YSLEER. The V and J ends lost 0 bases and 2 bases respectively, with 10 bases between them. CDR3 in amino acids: CASSQDGRGNTEAFF. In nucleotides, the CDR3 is TGCGCCAGCAGCCAAGACGGCAGGGGAAACACTGAAGCTTTCTTT.

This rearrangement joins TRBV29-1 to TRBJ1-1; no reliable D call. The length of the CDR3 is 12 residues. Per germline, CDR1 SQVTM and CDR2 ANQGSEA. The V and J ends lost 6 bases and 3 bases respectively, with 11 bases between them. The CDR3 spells CSVRPSDTEAFF. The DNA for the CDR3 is TGCAGCGTCCGCCCCAGTGACACTGAAGCTTTCTTT. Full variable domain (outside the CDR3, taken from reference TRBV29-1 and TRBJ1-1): SAVISQKPSRDICQRGTSLTIQCQVDSQVTMMFWYRQQPGQSLTLIATANQGSEATYESGFVIDKFPISRPNLTFSTLTVSNMSPEDSSIYLCSVRPSDTEAFFGQGTRLTVV.

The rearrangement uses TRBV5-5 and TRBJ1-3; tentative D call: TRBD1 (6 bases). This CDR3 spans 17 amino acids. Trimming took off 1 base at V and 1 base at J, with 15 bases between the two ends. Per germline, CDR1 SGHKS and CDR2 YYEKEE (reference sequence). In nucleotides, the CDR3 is TGTGCCAGCAGCTTGAAACAGGGCATTAAGTCTGGAAACACCATATATTTT. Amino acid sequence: CASSLKQGIKSGNTIYF.

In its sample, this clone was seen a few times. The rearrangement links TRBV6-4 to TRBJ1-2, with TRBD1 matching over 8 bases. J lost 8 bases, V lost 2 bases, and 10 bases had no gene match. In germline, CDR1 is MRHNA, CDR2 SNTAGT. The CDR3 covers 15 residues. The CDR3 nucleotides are TGTGCCAGCAGTGACAGCATGACAGGGGCGCGGGGCTACACCTTC. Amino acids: CASSDSMTGARGYTF.

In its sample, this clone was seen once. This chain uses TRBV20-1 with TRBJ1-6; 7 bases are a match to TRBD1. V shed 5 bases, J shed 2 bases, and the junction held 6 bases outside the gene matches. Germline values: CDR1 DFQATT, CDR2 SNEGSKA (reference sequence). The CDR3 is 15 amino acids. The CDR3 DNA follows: TGCAGTGCTGGTGTCGGGACAGCCTATAATTCACCCCTCCACTTT. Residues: CSAGVGTAYNSPLHF.

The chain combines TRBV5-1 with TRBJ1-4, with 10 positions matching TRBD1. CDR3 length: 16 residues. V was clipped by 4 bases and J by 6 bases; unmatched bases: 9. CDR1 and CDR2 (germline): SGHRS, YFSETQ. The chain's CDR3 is CASSRKGGQGDEKLFF. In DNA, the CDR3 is TGCGCCAGCAGCCGGAAGGGTGGACAGGGGGATGAAAAACTGTTTTTT.

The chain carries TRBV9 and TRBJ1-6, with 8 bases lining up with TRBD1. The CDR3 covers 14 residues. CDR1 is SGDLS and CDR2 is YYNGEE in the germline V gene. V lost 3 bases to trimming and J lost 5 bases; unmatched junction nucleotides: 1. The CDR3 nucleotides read TGTGCCAGCAGCGGGGACAGGCATAATTCACCCCTCCACTTT. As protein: CASSGDRHNSPLHF.

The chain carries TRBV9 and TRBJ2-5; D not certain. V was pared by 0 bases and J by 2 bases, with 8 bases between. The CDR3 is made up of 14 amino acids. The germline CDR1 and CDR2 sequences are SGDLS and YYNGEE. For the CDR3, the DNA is TGTGCCAGCAGCGTAGGGAGTCGTCAAGAGACCCAGTACTTC. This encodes CASSVGSRQETQYF.

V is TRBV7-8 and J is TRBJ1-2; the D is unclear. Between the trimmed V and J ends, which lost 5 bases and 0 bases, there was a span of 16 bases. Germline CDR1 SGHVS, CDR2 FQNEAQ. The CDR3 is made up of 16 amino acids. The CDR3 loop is CASSLILQRANYGYTF. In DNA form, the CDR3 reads TGTGCCAGCAGCCTAATTCTTCAGAGGGCTAACTATGGCTACACCTTC. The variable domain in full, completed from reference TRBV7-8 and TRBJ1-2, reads GAGVSQSPRYKVAKRGQDVALRCDPISGHVSLFWYQQALGQGPEFLTYFQNEAQLDKSGLPSDRFFAERPEGSVSTLKIQRTQQEDSAVYLCASSLILQRANYGYTFGSGTRLTVV.